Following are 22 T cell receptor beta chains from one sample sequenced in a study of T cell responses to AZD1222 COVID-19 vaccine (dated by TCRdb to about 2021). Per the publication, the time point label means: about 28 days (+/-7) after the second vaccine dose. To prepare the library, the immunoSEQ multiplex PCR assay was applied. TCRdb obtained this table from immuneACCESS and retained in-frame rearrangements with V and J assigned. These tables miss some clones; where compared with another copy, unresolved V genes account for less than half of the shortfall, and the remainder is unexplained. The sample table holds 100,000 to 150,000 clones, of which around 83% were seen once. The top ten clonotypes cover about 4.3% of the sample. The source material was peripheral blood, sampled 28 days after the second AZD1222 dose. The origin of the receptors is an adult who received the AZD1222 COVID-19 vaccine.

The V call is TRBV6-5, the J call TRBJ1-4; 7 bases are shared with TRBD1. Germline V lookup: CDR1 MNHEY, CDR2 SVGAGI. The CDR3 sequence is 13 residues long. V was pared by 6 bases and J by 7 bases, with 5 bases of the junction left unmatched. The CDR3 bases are TGTGCCAGCAGGCCCGGGACAGTTGAAAAACTGTTTTTT. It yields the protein CASRPGTVEKLFF.

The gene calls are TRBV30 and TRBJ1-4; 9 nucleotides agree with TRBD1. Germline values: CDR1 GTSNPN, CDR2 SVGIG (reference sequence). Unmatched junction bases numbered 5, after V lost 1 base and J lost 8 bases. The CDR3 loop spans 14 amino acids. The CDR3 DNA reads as TGTGCCTGGAGTGCCGGACAGGGGCGGGAAAAACTGTTTTTT. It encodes CAWSAGQGREKLFF. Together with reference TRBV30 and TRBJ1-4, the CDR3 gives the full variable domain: SQTIHQWPATLVQPVGSPLSLECTVEGTSNPNLYWYRQAAGRGLQLLFYSVGIGQISSEVPQNLSASRPQDRQFILSSKKLLLSDSGFYLCAWSAGQGREKLFFGSGTQLSVL.

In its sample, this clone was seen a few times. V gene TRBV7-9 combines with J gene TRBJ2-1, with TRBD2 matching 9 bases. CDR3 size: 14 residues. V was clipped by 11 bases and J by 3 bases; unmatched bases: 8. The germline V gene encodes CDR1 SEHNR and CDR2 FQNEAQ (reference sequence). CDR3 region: CAVPAGGRYNEQFF. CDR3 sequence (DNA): TGTGCCGTACCAGCGGGGGGACGCTACAATGAGCAGTTCTTC.

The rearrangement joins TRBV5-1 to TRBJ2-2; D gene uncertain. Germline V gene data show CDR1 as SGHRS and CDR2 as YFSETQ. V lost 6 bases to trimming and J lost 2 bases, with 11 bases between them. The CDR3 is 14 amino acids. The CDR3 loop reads CASTVSGNTGELFF. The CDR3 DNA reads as TGCGCCAGCACGGTCTCCGGAAACACCGGGGAGCTGTTTTTT.

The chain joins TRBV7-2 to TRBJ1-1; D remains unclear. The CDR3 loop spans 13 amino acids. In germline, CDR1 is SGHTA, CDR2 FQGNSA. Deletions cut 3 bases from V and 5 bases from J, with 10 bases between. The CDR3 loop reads CASSFGRETEAFF. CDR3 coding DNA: TGTGCCAGCAGCTTCGGTAGGGAGACTGAAGCTTTCTTT.

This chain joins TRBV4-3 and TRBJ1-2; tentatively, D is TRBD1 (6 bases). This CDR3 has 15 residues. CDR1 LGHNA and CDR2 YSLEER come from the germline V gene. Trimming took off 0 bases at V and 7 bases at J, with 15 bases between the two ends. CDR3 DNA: TGCGCCAGCAGCCAAGAGCCGGCAGGGGCTCTTGGCTACACCTTC. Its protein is CASSQEPAGALGYTF.

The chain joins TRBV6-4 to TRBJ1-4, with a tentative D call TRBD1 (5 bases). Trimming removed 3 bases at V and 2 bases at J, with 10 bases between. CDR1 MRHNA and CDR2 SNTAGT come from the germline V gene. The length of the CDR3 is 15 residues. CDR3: CASSEEGFTNEKLFF. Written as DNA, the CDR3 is TGTGCCAGCAGTGAGGAGGGGTTCACTAATGAAAAACTGTTTTTT.

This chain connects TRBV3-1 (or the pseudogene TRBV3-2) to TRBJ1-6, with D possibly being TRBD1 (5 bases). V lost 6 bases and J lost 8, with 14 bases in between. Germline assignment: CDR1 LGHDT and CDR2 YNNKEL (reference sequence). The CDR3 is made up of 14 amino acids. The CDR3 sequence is CASSPGLGDSPLHF. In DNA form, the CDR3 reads TGTGCCAGCAGTCCGGGGCTCGGAGATTCACCCCTCCACTTT.

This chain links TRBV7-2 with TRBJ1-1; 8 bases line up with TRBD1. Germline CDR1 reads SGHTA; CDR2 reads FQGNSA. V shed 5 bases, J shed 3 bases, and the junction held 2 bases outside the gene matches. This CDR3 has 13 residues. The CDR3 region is CASSMGQDTEAFF. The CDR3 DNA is TGTGCCAGCAGCATGGGACAGGACACTGAAGCTTTCTTT. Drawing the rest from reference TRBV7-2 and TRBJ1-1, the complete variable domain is GAGVSQSPSNKVTEKGKDVELRCDPISGHTALYWYRQSLGQGLEFLIYFQGNSAPDKSGLPSDRFSAERTGGSVSTLTIQRTQQEDSAVYLCASSMGQDTEAFFGQGTRLTVV.

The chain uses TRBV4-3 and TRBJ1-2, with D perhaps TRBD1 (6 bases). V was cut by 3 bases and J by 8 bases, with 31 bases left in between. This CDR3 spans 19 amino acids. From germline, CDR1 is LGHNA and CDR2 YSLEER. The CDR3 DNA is TGCGCCAGCAGCCAGGACCTCGGGGGCTACAGGGATGGAGTAAGCGGCTACACCTTC. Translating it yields CASSQDLGGYRDGVSGYTF.

The CDR3 loop reads CASRRTDSYEQYF. The CDR3 DNA reads TGTGCCAGCAGACGGACGGACTCCTACGAGCAGTACTTC. The gene calls are TRBV5-4 and TRBJ2-7; D is ambiguous. Germline V gives CDR1 SGHNT, CDR2 YYREEE (reference sequence). The CDR3 length is 13 residues. V gave up 5 bases and J gave up 0 bases, with 9 bases separating them.

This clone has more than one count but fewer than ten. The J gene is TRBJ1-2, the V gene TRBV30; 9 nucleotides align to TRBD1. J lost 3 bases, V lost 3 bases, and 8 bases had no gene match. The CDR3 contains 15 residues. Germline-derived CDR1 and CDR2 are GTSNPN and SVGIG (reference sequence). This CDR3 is CAWSRDRAIDYGYTF. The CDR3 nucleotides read TGTGCCTGGAGCCGGGACAGGGCCATAGACTATGGCTACACCTTC. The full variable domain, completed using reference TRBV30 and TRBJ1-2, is SQTIHQWPATLVQPVGSPLSLECTVEGTSNPNLYWYRQAAGRGLQLLFYSVGIGQISSEVPQNLSASRPQDRQFILSSKKLLLSDSGFYLCAWSRDRAIDYGYTFGSGTRLTVV.

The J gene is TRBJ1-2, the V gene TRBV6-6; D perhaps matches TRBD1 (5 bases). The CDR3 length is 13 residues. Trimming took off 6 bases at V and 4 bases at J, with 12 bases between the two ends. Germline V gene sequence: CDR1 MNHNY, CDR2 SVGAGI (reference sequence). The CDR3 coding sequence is TGTGCCAGCAGCCGGGACGGGACCTATGGCTACACCTTC. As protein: CASSRDGTYGYTF.

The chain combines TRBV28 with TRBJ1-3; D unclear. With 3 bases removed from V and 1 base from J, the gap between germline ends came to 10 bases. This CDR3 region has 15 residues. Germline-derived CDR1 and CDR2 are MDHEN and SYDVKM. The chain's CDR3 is CASSFPLLSGNTIYF. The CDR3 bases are TGTGCCAGCAGTTTCCCTCTGTTGTCTGGAAACACCATATATTTT.

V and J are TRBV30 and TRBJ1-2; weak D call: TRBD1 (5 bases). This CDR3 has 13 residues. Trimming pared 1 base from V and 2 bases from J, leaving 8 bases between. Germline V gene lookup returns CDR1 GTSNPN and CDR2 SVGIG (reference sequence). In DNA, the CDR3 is TGTGCCTGGAGTGCTGGGGGGAACTATGGCTACACCTTC. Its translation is CAWSAGGNYGYTF.

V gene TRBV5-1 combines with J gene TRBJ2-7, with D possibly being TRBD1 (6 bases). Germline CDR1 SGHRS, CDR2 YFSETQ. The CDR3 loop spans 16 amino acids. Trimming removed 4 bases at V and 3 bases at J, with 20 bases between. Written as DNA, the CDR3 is TGCGCCAGCAGCCATTCAACAGGGAGTGGGGGCTACGAGCAGTACTTC. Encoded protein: CASSHSTGSGGYEQYF. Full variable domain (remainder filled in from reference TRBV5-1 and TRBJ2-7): KAGVTQTPRYLIKTRGQQVTLSCSPISGHRSVSWYQQTPGQGLQFLFEYFSETQRNKGNFPGRFSGRQFSNSRSEMNVSTLELGDSALYLCASSHSTGSGGYEQYFGPGTRLTVT.

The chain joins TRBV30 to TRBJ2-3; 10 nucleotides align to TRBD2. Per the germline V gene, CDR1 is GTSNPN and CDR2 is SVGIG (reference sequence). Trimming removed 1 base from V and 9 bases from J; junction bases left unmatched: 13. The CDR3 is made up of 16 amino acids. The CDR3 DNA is TGTGCCTGGAGTGGTACTAGCGGGGTGTGGGTTGGCACGCAGTATTTT. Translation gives CAWSGTSGVWVGTQYF.

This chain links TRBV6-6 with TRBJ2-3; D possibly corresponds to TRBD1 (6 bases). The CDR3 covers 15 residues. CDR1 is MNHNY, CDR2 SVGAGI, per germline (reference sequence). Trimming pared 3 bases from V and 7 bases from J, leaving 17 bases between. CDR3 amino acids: CASSYLRDTGNTQYF. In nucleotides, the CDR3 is TGTGCCAGCAGTTATCTCCGGGACACGGGGAATACGCAGTATTTT.

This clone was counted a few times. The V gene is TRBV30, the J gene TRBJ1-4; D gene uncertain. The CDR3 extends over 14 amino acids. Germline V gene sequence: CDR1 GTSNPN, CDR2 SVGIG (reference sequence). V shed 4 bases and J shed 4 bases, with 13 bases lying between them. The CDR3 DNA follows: TGTGCCTGGAACTCTGGATATGGTAATGAAAAACTGTTTTTT. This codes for CAWNSGYGNEKLFF.

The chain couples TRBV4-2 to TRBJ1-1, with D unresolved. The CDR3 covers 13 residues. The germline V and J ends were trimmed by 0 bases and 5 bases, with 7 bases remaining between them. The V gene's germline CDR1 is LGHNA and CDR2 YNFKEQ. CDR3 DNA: TGTGCCAGCAGCCAAGAACGAGGGACTGAAGCTTTCTTT. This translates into CASSQERGTEAFF.

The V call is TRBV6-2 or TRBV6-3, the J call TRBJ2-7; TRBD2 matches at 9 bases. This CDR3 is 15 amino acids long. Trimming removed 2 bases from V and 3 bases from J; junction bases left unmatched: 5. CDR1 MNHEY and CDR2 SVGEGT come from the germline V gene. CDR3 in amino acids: CASSYDSGGIYEQYF. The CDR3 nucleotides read TGTGCCAGCAGTTACGATAGCGGGGGTATCTACGAGCAGTACTTC.

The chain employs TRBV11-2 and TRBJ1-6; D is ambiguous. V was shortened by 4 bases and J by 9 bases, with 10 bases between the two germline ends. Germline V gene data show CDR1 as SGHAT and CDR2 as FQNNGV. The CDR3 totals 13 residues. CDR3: CASSSPASSPLHF. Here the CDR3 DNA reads TGTGCCAGCAGCTCCCCAGCCAGTTCACCCCTCCACTTT.